A single sample is the source of the 19 T cell receptor beta chains below, sequenced in a study of T cell changes during pregnancy in multiple sclerosis. Sequencing was performed with immunoSEQ multiplex PCR; in TCRdb, only in-frame clones are kept and a portion is missing. Found here are around 100,000 clones, around 93% of them singletons; the top ten hold 0.7% to 0.9%. The sample here was peripheral blood, taken before pregnancy. The source is a female donor with multiple sclerosis, enrolled in a pregnancy study.

The V call is TRBV5-1, the J call TRBJ2-1; 9 positions match TRBD2. Losses at the gene ends were 4 bases for V and 7 bases for J; bases not matched to a gene: 9. Looked up from germline, CDR1 is SGHRS and CDR2 is YFSETQ. The CDR3 spans 15 residues. CDR3 protein: CASSTEGLARNEQFF. CDR3 DNA: TGCGCCAGCAGCACAGAGGGACTAGCCCGTAATGAGCAGTTCTTC.

This chain joins TRBV9 and TRBJ1-2; 9 bases agree with TRBD1. V lost 0 bases, J lost 2 bases, and 11 bases stayed unmatched. CDR3 length equals 18 residues. The germline V gene encodes CDR1 SGDLS and CDR2 YYNGEE. The CDR3 is CASSVVMGQGISNYGYTF. CDR3 DNA: TGTGCCAGCAGCGTAGTGATGGGACAGGGAATCTCCAACTATGGCTACACCTTC.

Here the CDR3 reads CASSVAISGMLYEQYF. The CDR3 DNA is TGTGCCAGCAGCGTAGCTATCAGCGGGATGTTGTACGAGCAGTACTTC. The chain carries TRBV9 and TRBJ2-7; 7 bases map to TRBD2. J lost 4 bases, V lost 0 bases, and 10 bases had no gene match. Germline-derived CDR1 and CDR2 are SGDLS and YYNGEE. The CDR3 is 16 amino acids.

The chain carries TRBV4-3 and TRBJ2-3; D is possibly TRBD2 (5 bases). From germline, CDR1 is LGHNA and CDR2 YSLEER. V gave up 4 bases and J gave up 0 bases, with 11 bases separating them. The CDR3 spans 15 residues. CDR3 nucleotide sequence: TGCGCCAGCAGCCTCGCCCGGACTAGCACAGATACGCAGTATTTT. Translating it yields CASSLARTSTDTQYF.

The chain links TRBV6-5 to TRBJ1-1; D gene uncertain. Trimming took off 0 bases at V and 4 bases at J, with 6 bases between the two ends. The CDR3 is 13 residues long. Germline V gives CDR1 MNHEY, CDR2 SVGAGI. DNA for the CDR3: TGTGCCAGCAGTTACTCGCGGGGCACTGAAGCTTTCTTT. It translates to CASSYSRGTEAFF.

This clone was seen a single time. The CDR3 coding sequence is TGTGCCAGCAGCCCACCCCTGGGACAGGGCCCAGCTTTCTTT. Its protein is CASSPPLGQGPAFF. The chain links TRBV6-5 to TRBJ1-1; 9 bases fit TRBD1. The V and J ends lost 6 bases and 10 bases, in that order; junction bases with no gene match: 12. CDR3 length equals 14 residues. Germline V CDR1 and CDR2: MNHEY, SVGAGI.

The chain combines TRBV5-6 with TRBJ2-5, with TRBD2 matching over 12 bases. The CDR3 consists of 16 residues. V lost 2 bases to trimming and J lost 5 bases; unmatched junction nucleotides: 7. CDR1 SGHDT and CDR2 YYEEEE come from the germline V gene. Here the CDR3 DNA reads TGTGCCAGCAGCTTTGACGGACTAGCGGGACAGGAGACCCAGTACTTC. This translates into CASSFDGLAGQETQYF.

V is TRBV11-2 and J is TRBJ2-7; TRBD1 matches 8 bases. After removal of 5 bases from V and 2 bases from J, the junction contained 11 bases not matched to a gene. The germline V gene has CDR1 SGHAT and CDR2 FQNNGV. CDR3 length: 16 residues. DNA for the CDR3: TGTGCCAGCAGCAAGACTCGGGACAGGTTAACCTACGAGCAGTACTTC. It is translated as CASSKTRDRLTYEQYF.

The V and J genes are TRBV5-8 and TRBJ1-1; D not resolved. Germline assignment: CDR1 SGHTS and CDR2 YDEGEE. The V end was cut by 1 base, the J end by 0 bases, with 13 bases between. The CDR3 extends over 16 amino acids. CDR3 sequence: CASSLLAGRMNTEAFF. For the CDR3, the DNA is TGTGCCAGCAGCTTGTTGGCAGGCCGTATGAACACTGAAGCTTTCTTT.

The chain couples TRBV28 to TRBJ2-2, with a tentative D call TRBD1 (5 bases). Trimming stripped 5 bases from V and 0 bases from J, with 16 bases between. This CDR3 region has 17 residues. Per germline, CDR1 MDHEN and CDR2 SYDVKM. CDR3 sequence reads: CASSTLKGPANTGELFF. CDR3 coding DNA: TGTGCCAGCAGTACGCTCAAGGGGCCCGCGAACACCGGGGAGCTGTTTTTT.

The V gene is TRBV4-1, the J gene TRBJ1-2; 8 bases are shared with TRBD1. Per the germline V gene, CDR1 is MGHRA and CDR2 is YSYEKL. The CDR3 extends over 15 amino acids. The ends lost 3 bases at V and 4 bases at J; junction bases unmatched: 7. The CDR3 DNA reads as TGCGCCAGCAGCCAGGACAGGGTGGGATTCTATGGCTACACCTTC. Translation: CASSQDRVGFYGYTF.

The chain carries TRBV7-6 and TRBJ2-2; tentatively, D is TRBD2 (5 bases). The CDR3 runs to 13 residues. Trimming left V 5 bases short and J 4 bases short, with 8 bases between. CDR1 and CDR2 from the germline V gene are SGHVS and FNYEAQ. CDR3: CASSLRGTGELFF. Here the CDR3 DNA reads TGTGCCAGCAGCCTCCGGGGCACCGGGGAGCTGTTTTTT.

The rearrangement joins TRBV6-6 to TRBJ2-3; no firm D call. CDR1 is MNHNY, CDR2 SVGAGI, per germline (reference sequence). The CDR3 contains 13 residues. V lost 6 bases and J 1 base, leaving 8 bases between the germline ends. CDR3 bases: TGTGCCAGCAGGTCACGGGGCACAGATACGCAGTATTTT. Translating gives CASRSRGTDTQYF.

The chain joins TRBV7-3 to TRBJ1-2; D is ambiguous. V dropped 5 bases and J dropped 1 base, with 11 bases sitting between them. From germline, CDR1 is SGHTA and CDR2 FQGTGA. This CDR3 spans 14 amino acids. In DNA, the CDR3 is TGTGCCAGCAGCCCTGGTAGCGGTAACTATGGCTACACCTTC. As protein: CASSPGSGNYGYTF.

The chain recombines TRBV4-1 with TRBJ2-7; 7 bases are shared with TRBD1. The CDR3 runs 13 residues. V lost 4 bases, J lost 0 bases, and 0 bases stayed unmatched. The V gene's germline CDR1 is MGHRA and CDR2 YSYEKL. Written as DNA, the CDR3 is TGCGCCAGCAGCCGACAGGGCTCCTACGAGCAGTACTTC. It codes for CASSRQGSYEQYF.

The V gene is TRBV5-1, the J gene TRBJ2-5; 7 bases map to TRBD1. V shed 4 bases, J shed 1 base, and the junction held 4 bases outside the gene matches. The CDR3 covers 14 residues. Per germline, CDR1 SGHRS and CDR2 YFSETQ. CDR3 sequence reads: CASSETGLQETQYF. The CDR3 region has the DNA TGCGCCAGCAGCGAGACAGGGCTCCAAGAGACCCAGTACTTC.

The chain links TRBV28 to TRBJ2-5; the match to TRBD1 covers 9 bases. Germline V gene sequence: CDR1 MDHEN, CDR2 SYDVKM. The CDR3 loop spans 15 amino acids. The J segment lost 2 bases and the V segment lost 4 bases, leaving 5 bases of the junction unmatched. The CDR3 sequence is CASSSTGGDQETQYF. The CDR3 DNA follows: TGTGCCAGCAGTTCCACAGGGGGCGATCAAGAGACCCAGTACTTC.

This sequence joins TRBV10-3 and TRBJ1-1; 7 bases fit TRBD1. This CDR3 spans 14 amino acids. With V trimmed by 8 bases and J by 0 bases, 6 bases remained unmatched. Germline V CDR1 and CDR2: ENHRY, SYGVKD. The CDR3 nucleotides read TGTGCCATCGCCAAGGGACAGATGAACACTGAAGCTTTCTTT. It yields the protein CAIAKGQMNTEAFF.

V and J are TRBV15 and TRBJ2-2, with D possibly being TRBD2 (6 bases). Germline assignment: CDR1 LNHNV and CDR2 YYDKDF (reference sequence). This CDR3 has 12 amino acids. V was clipped by 8 bases and J by 2 bases, with 6 bases between them. Here the CDR3 DNA reads TGTGCCACCGGGACTAACACCGGGGAGCTGTTTTTT. Its translation: CATGTNTGELFF.